This TCR beta chain was found in a study of T cells in Graves' hyperthyroidism and ophthalmopathy. Study findings and constraints: Ophthalmopathy was told apart from stable hyperthyroidism by a 13 V-J model.

The CDR3 consists of 11 residues. CDR1 SQVTM and CDR2 ANQGSEA come from the germline V gene. Between the trimmed V and J ends, which lost 6 bases and 5 bases, there was a span of 8 bases. This clonotype was seen only a few times. Its antigen is not identified. Ophthalmopathy cases met thresholds of Clinical Activity Score at least 3, NOSPECS grade at least 4 and duration under 3 months. Out of over 7.5 ml of fresh peripheral blood came the PBMCs. From RNA transcripts, TCR beta CDR3 regions were amplified. HTBI primers were the set used in a first-round RT-PCR of the TCR CDR3. TCRdb re-called the multiplex PCR reads with MiXCR, one entry per CDR3 protein. Among 450,000 to 550,000 distinct CDR3 sequences, roughly a quarter were seen once, and the ten largest hold roughly 12%.

The V and J genes are TRBV29-1 and TRBJ2-4; D is unclear. The sequence derives from a woman in her 30s with Graves' ophthalmopathy. Sequencing input: blood. CDR3: CSVAVQNIQYF. The CDR3, as DNA: TGCAGCGTCGCGGTCCAAAACATTCAGTACTTC.